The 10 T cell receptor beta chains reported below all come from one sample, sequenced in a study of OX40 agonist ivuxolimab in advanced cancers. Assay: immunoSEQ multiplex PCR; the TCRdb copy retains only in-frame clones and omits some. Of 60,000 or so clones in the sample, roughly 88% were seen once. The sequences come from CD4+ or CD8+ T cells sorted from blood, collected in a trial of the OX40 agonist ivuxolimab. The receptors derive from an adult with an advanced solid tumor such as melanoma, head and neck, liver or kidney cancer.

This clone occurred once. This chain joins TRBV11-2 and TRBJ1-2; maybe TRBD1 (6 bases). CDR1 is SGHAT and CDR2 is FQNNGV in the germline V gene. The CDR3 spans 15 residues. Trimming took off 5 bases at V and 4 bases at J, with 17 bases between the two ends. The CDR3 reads CASSPSGDDGYGYTF. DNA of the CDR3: TGTGCCAGCAGCCCGTCAGGGGATGATGGCTATGGCTACACCTTC.

This CDR3 reads CASSPSGNDEKLFF. CDR3 sequence (DNA): TGTGCCAGCAGCCCGTCGGGAAATGATGAAAAACTGTTTTTT. This chain joins TRBV13 and TRBJ1-4; unclear D gene. V lost 5 bases, J lost 6 bases, and 13 bases lay in between. The CDR3 has 14 amino acids. The V gene's germline CDR1 is PRHDT and CDR2 FYEKMQ (reference sequence).

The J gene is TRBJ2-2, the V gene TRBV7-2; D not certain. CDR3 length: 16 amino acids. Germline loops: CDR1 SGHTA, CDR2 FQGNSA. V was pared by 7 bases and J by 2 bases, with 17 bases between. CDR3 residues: CASKNWVAENTGELFF. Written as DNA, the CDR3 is TGTGCCAGCAAGAACTGGGTGGCGGAAAACACCGGGGAGCTGTTTTTT.

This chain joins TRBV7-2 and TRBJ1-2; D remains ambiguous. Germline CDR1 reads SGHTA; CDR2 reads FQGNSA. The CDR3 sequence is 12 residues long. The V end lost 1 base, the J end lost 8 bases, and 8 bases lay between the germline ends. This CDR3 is CASSLGGLGYTF. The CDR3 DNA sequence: TGTGCCAGCAGCTTAGGAGGGCTCGGCTACACCTTC.

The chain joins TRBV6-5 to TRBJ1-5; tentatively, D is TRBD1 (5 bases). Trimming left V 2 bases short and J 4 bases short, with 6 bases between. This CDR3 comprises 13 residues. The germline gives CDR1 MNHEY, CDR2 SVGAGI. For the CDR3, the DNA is TGTGCCAGCAGTTACCAGGGAAATCAGCCCCAGCATTTT. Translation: CASSYQGNQPQHF.

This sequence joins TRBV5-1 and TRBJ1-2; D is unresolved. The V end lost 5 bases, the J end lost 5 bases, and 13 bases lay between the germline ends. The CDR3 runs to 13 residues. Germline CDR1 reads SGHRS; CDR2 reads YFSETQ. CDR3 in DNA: TGCGCCAGCAGTATTGACACGGGGTATGGCTACACCTTC. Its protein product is CASSIDTGYGYTF. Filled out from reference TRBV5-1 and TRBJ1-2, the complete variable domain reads KAGVTQTPRYLIKTRGQQVTLSCSPISGHRSVSWYQQTPGQGLQFLFEYFSETQRNKGNFPGRFSGRQFSNSRSEMNVSTLELGDSALYLCASSIDTGYGYTFGSGTRLTVV.

CDR3 sequence reads: CASSAGQLNYGYTF. The CDR3, as DNA: TGTGCCAGCAGCGCGGGGCAGCTTAACTATGGCTACACCTTC. The chain recombines TRBV9 with TRBJ1-2; weak D call: TRBD1 (5 bases). CDR1 SGDLS and CDR2 YYNGEE come from the germline V gene. The CDR3 length is 14 residues. The ends were cut back, 3 bases at V and 1 base at J, with 10 bases in the middle.

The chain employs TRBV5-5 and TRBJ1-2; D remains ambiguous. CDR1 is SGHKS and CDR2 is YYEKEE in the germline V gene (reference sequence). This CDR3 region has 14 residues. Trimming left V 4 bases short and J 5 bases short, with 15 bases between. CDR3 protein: CASSQWGENYGYTF. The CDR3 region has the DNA TGTGCCAGCAGCCAGTGGGGAGAAAATTATGGCTACACCTTC.

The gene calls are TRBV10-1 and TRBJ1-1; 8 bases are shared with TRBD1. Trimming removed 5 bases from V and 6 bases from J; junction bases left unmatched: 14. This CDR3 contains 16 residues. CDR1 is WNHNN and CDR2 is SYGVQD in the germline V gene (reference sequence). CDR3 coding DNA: TGCGCCAGCAGTTCGCGGACAGGGAGTTGGGGCGCTGAAGCTTTCTTT. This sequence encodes CASSSRTGSWGAEAFF.

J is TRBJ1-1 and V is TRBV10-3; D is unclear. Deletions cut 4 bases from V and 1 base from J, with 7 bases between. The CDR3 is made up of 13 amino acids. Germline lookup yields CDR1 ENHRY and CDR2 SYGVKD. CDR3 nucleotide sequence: TGTGCCATCAGTGCCGAGTCGAACACTGAAGCTTTCTTT. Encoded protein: CAISAESNTEAFF.